These 13 T cell receptor beta chains were sequenced from one sample in a study of regulatory T cells in long-lasting Graves disease. Time point here: newly diagnosed GD, antithyroid drugs for less than 3 months. Making the TCR library involved RNA that had been extracted from PBMCs. iRepertoire HTBI primers and Arm-PCR of CDR3 regions built TCR beta libraries. In TCRdb, the multiplex PCR reads were re-called with MiXCR into one record per CDR3 protein. The data show about 200,000 distinct CDR3 sequences, with roughly 20% seen just once and approximately 12% held by the top ten. The same sample was also studied in work on T cells in Graves' hyperthyroidism and ophthalmopathy.

Sequencing was performed on peripheral blood mononuclear cells (PBMCs), taken at new diagnosis, from a patient treated with antithyroid drugs. These receptors came from a woman between 25 and 40 years old with Graves disease.

In this sample, this clonotype turned up many times. The rearrangement uses TRBV18 and TRBJ1-1, with D tentatively TRBD1 (5 bases). The V gene lost 6 bases and the J gene lost 7 bases, with 15 bases spanning the gap. Germline assignment: CDR1 KGHSH and CDR2 LQKENI. The CDR3 totals 13 residues. Here the CDR3 reads CASSPARDLEAFF. CDR3 in DNA: TGTGCCAGCTCGCCCGCCAGGGACCTTGAAGCTTTCTTT.

There are many counts of this clonotype. The chain carries TRBV6-1 and TRBJ1-2; D uncertain. The CDR3 sequence is 13 residues long. Germline assignment: CDR1 MNHNS and CDR2 SASEGT. Trimming took 6 bases from V and 0 from J, leaving 8 bases between them. Written as DNA, the CDR3 is TGTGCCAGCAGAGATACAGCTAACTATGGCTACACCTTC. Translated, it gives CASRDTANYGYTF.

V and J are TRBV19 and TRBJ2-1, with 10 bases that match TRBD1. Germline trimming cut 9 bases from V and 9 bases from J; bases unmatched to any gene: 11. Per germline, CDR1 LNHDA and CDR2 SQIVND (reference sequence). There are 14 residues in the CDR3. This CDR3 reads CASATGGGWSEQFF. The DNA for the CDR3 is TGTGCCAGCGCGACAGGGGGCGGCTGGAGTGAGCAGTTCTTC.

The sample holds a few counts of this clonotype. This chain uses TRBV7-3 with TRBJ2-2, with unresolved D. The length of the CDR3 is 15 residues. CDR1 and CDR2 from the germline V gene are SGHTA and FQGTGA. V lost 2 bases to trimming and J lost 0 bases, with 7 bases between them. The DNA of the CDR3 is TGTGCCAGCAGCTTATCGTCCGCGAACACCGGGGAGCTGTTTTTT. It is translated as CASSLSSANTGELFF. Together with reference TRBV7-3 and TRBJ2-2, the CDR3 gives the full variable domain: GAGVSQTPSNKVTEKGKYVELRCDPISGHTALYWYRQSLGQGPEFLIYFQGTGAADDSGLPNDRFFAVRPEGSVSTLKIQRTERGDSAVYLCASSLSSANTGELFFGEGSRLTVL.

This clonotype was picked up many times. The chain employs TRBV6-1 and TRBJ1-4; no clear D gene. The germline V and J ends were trimmed by 2 bases and 8 bases, with 9 bases remaining between them. Germline-derived CDR1 and CDR2 are MNHNS and SASEGT. The CDR3 contains 13 residues. CDR3 region: CASSEPDTEKLFF. The CDR3 region has the DNA TGTGCCAGCAGTGAACCGGATACCGAAAAACTGTTTTTT.

This clonotype was counted a few times. The J gene is TRBJ2-5, the V gene TRBV12-3 or TRBV12-4; tentative D call: TRBD2 (7 bases). This CDR3 spans 22 amino acids. The V end was cut by 1 base, the J end by 0 bases, with 30 bases between. The CDR3 DNA is TGTGCCAGCAGTTTAGTCTTGGAGTGGACGGGGGGCTTCGGCTGGTACCAAGAGACCCAGTACTTC. This gives the protein CASSLVLEWTGGFGWYQETQYF.

This clonotype was seen a handful of times. This rearrangement joins TRBV3-1 to TRBJ2-1; a possible D gene is TRBD1 (5 bases). Germline V gene sequence: CDR1 LGHDT, CDR2 YNNKEL (reference sequence). The CDR3 extends over 17 amino acids. Trimming took off 3 bases at V and 1 base at J, with 16 bases between the two ends. The CDR3 protein is CASSQGHVGGSYNEQFF. CDR3 DNA sequence: TGTGCCAGCAGCCAGGGGCACGTCGGTGGGTCCTACAATGAGCAGTTCTTC.

This clonotype was seen a single time. The chain has TRBV28 and TRBJ1-1; 12 bases align to TRBD1. The CDR3 spans 15 residues. J was trimmed by 5 bases and V by 6 bases; bases with no gene match: 7. Germline CDR1 is MDHEN and CDR2 is SYDVKM. CDR3 region: CASRGDRGLDTEAFF. The CDR3, as DNA: TGTGCCAGCAGAGGGGACAGGGGGCTGGATACTGAAGCTTTCTTT.

This rearrangement joins TRBV6-2 or TRBV6-3 to TRBJ2-4; D may correspond to TRBD1 or TRBD2 (6 bases each). V lost 7 bases to trimming and J lost 1 base, with 11 bases between them. Germline V gene lookup returns CDR1 MNHEY and CDR2 SVGEGT. The CDR3 runs to 14 residues. CDR3 protein: CASIGGSAKNIQYF. The CDR3 DNA follows: TGTGCCAGCATAGGGGGGTCTGCCAAAAACATTCAGTACTTC.

This clonotype showed up many times. This rearrangement joins TRBV24-1 to TRBJ2-7; 10 bases agree with TRBD1. J gave up 1 base and V 4 bases, and 6 bases lay outside the gene matches. This CDR3 has 16 amino acids. The germline V gene encodes CDR1 KGHDR and CDR2 SFDVKD. The CDR3: CATSDSGTGVSYEQYF. In nucleotides, the CDR3 is TGTGCCACCAGTGACTCCGGGACAGGGGTATCCTACGAGCAGTACTTC.

This clonotype was recorded many times. The CDR3 protein is CASTLQGVARVRSGELFF. As DNA, the CDR3 is TGTGCCAGTACCCTCCAAGGGGTCGCCAGGGTGAGATCCGGGGAGCTGTTTTTT. The chain is built from TRBV19 and TRBJ2-2, with D tentatively TRBD1 (5 bases). The germline CDR1 and CDR2 sequences are LNHDA and SQIVND (reference sequence). The CDR3 contains 18 residues. The germline V and J ends were trimmed by 7 bases and 6 bases, with 27 bases remaining between them. The full variable domain, completed using reference TRBV19 and TRBJ2-2, is DGGITQSPKYLFRKEGQNVTLSCEQNLNHDAMYWYRQDPGQGLRLIYYSQIVNDFQKGDIAEGYSVSREKKESFPLTVTSAQKNPTAFYLCASTLQGVARVRSGELFFGEGSRLTVL.

This clonotype was seen at least ten times. The chain recombines TRBV20-1 with TRBJ2-3, with 8 positions matching TRBD2. This CDR3 has 15 amino acids. With 6 bases clipped from V and 0 bases from J, the junction kept 8 bases outside the gene matches. CDR1 is DFQATT, CDR2 SNEGSKA, per germline (reference sequence). The CDR3 nucleotides read TGCAGTGCCATACGGACGGGGGGGAGCACAGATACGCAGTATTTT. Its protein is CSAIRTGGSTDTQYF.

This clonotype came up many times. The rearrangement uses TRBV2 and TRBJ2-1, with TRBD2 matching over 9 bases. The V gene end was trimmed by 5 bases and the J gene end by 4 bases; junction bases not matched to a gene: 12. The germline gives CDR1 SNHLY, CDR2 FYNNEI. This CDR3 contains 17 residues. The CDR3 sequence: CASSYSGLAGVYNEQFF. In DNA form, the CDR3 reads TGTGCCAGCAGTTACTCGGGGTTAGCGGGAGTTTACAATGAGCAGTTCTTC. The full variable domain, its missing parts supplied by reference TRBV2 and TRBJ2-1, is EPEVTQTPSHQVTQMGQEVILRCVPISNHLYFYWYRQILGQKVEFLVSFYNNEISEKSEIFDDQFSVERPDGSNFTLKIRSTKLEDSAMYFCASSYSGLAGVYNEQFFGPGTRLTVL.